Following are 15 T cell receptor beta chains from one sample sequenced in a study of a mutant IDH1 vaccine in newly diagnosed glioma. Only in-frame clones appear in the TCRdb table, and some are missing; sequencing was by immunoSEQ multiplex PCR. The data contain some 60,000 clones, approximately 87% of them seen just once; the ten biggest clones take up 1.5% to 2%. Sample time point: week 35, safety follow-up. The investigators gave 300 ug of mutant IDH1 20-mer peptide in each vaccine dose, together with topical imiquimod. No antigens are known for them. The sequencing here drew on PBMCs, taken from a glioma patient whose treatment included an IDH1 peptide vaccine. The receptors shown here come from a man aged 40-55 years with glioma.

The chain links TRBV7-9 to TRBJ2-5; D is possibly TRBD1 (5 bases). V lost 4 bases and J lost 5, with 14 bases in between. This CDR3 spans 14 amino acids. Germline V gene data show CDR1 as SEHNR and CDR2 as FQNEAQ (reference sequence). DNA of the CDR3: TGTGCCAGCAGCTCCGCCGACAGAGGCGAGACCCAGTACTTC. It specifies CASSSADRGETQYF. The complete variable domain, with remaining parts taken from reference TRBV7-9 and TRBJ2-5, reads DTGVSQNPRHKITKRGQNVTFRCDPISEHNRLYWYRQTLGQGPEFLTYFQNEAQLEKSRLLSDRFSAERPKGSFSTLEIQRTEQGDSAMYLCASSSADRGETQYFGPGTRLLVL.

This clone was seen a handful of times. The CDR3 DNA follows: TGTGCCAGCTCCCCTAGCGGCGGGAGTGCAGATACGCAGTATTTT. Translating it yields CASSPSGGSADTQYF. The chain is built from TRBV18 and TRBJ2-3, with 7 bases that match TRBD2. The CDR3 loop spans 15 amino acids. Germline trimming cut 6 bases from V and 4 bases from J; bases unmatched to any gene: 10. Germline V gives CDR1 KGHSH, CDR2 LQKENI.

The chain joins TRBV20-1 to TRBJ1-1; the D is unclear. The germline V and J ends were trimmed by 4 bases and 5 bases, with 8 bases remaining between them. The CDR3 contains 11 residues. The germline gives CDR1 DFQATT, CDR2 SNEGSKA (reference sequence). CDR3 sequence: CSANERTEAFF. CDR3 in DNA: TGCAGTGCTAATGAAAGGACTGAAGCTTTCTTT.

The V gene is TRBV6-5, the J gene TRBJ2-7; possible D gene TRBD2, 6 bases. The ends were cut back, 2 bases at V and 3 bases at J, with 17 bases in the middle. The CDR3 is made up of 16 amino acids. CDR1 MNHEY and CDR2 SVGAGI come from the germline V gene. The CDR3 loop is CASSYGFGTGGYEQYF. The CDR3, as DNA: TGTGCCAGCAGTTACGGATTTGGGACCGGGGGCTACGAGCAGTACTTC.

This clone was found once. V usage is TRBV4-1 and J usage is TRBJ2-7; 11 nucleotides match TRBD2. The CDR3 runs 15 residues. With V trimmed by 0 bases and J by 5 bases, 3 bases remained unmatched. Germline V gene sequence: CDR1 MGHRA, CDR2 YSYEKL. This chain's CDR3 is CASSQELAGVDEQYF. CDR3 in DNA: TGCGCCAGCAGCCAAGAACTAGCGGGAGTGGACGAGCAGTACTTC.

The CDR3 region is CASSLWRGSGNTIYF. The CDR3 DNA is TGTGCCAGCAGCTTATGGCGAGGTTCCGGAAACACCATATATTTT. This chain uses TRBV11-2 with TRBJ1-3; D is ambiguous. V was pared by 2 bases and J by 4 bases, with 12 bases between. Looked up from germline, CDR1 is SGHAT and CDR2 is FQNNGV. The CDR3 spans 15 residues.

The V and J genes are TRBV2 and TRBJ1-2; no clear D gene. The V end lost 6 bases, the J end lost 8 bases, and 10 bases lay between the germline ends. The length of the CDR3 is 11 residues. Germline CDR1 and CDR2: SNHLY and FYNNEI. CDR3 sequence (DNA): TGTGCCAGCAGGTTGGGTCCGGGCTACACCTTC. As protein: CASRLGPGYTF.

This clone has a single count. The CDR3 loop is CASTAWGPSGSQDEQFF. DNA for the CDR3: TGTGCCAGCACCGCCTGGGGGCCTAGCGGGAGCCAAGATGAGCAGTTCTTC. The chain links TRBV5-6 to TRBJ2-1, with TRBD2 matching 10 bases. The CDR3 has 17 residues. Germline V CDR1 and CDR2: SGHDT, YYEEEE. Germline trimming cut 6 bases from V and 8 bases from J; bases unmatched to any gene: 17.

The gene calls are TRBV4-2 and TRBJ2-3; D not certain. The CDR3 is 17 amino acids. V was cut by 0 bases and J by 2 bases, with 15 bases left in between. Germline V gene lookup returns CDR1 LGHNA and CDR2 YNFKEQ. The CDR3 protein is CASSQDLLTLNTDTQYF. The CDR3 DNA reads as TGTGCCAGCAGCCAAGATCTCCTTACCCTAAACACAGATACGCAGTATTTT.

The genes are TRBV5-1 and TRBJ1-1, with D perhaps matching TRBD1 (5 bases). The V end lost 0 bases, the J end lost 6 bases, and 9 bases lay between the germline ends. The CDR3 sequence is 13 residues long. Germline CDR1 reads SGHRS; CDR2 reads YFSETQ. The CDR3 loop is CASSLASGPEAFF. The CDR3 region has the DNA TGCGCCAGCAGCTTGGCCTCAGGGCCTGAAGCTTTCTTT. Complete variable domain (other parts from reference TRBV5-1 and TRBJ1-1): KAGVTQTPRYLIKTRGQQVTLSCSPISGHRSVSWYQQTPGQGLQFLFEYFSETQRNKGNFPGRFSGRQFSNSRSEMNVSTLELGDSALYLCASSLASGPEAFFGQGTRLTVV.

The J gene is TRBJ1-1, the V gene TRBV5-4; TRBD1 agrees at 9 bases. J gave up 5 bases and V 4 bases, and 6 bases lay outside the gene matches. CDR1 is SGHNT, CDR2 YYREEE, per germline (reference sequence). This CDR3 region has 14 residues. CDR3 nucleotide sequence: TGTGCCAGCAGCGGACAGGGGTTGGGAACTGAAGCTTTCTTT. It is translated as CASSGQGLGTEAFF.

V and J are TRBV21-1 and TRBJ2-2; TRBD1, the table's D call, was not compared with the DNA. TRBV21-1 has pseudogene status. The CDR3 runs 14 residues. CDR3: CASSGRTGAGELFF. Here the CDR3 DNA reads TGTGCCAGCAGCGGTCGGACAGGGGCCGGGGAGCTGTTTTTT.

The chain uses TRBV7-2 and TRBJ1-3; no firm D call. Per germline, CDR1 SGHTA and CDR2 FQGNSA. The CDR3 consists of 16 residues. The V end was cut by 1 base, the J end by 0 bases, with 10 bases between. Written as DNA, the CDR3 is TGTGCCAGCAGCTTAGTTCGGCAGGCCTCTGGAAACACCATATATTTT. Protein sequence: CASSLVRQASGNTIYF.

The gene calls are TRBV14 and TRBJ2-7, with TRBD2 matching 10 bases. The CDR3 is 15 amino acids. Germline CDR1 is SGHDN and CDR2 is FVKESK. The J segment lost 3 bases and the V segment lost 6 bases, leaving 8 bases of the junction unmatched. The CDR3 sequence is CASRSTSGLDYEQYF. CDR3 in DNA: TGTGCCAGCAGATCGACTAGCGGGCTTGACTACGAGCAGTACTTC.

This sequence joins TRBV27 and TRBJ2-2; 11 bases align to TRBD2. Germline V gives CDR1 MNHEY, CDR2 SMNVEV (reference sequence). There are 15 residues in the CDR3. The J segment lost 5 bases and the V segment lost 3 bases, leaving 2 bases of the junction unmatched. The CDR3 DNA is TGTGCCAGCAGTTTCCCTAGCGGGAGGACCGGGGAGCTGTTTTTT. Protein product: CASSFPSGRTGELFF.